A selection of T cell receptor beta chains follows, all from one sample in a study of T-cell memory formation after mild COVID-19. TCRdb re-called the 5' RACE reads with MiXCR, one entry per CDR3 protein. The data hold fewer than 200,000 distinct CDR3 sequences, with roughly 13% observed a single time. The sequenced sample consisted of PBMCs or a T cell subset sorted from them (not recorded which). The receptors derive from a man younger than 30 who had mild COVID-19 (a few samples of this study predate the infection). Cell type and time point are not known. Both conserved end residues are part of each CDR3. Each record gives: D gene, J gene, clone size, V gene, CDR3 DNA, CDR3 protein. The D gene is left open where the match is weak. Some rows have no size entry. The others give once, few or many, or a class for an expanded clone.

d_gene: NA; j_gene: TRBJ1-3; abundance: NA; v_gene: TRBV5-1; CDR3nt: TGCGCCAGCAGCTTGTTAGGGGTCTCTGGAAACACCATATATTTT; CDR3aa: CASSLLGVSGNTIYF
d_gene: TRBD1; j_gene: TRBJ1-2; abundance: few; v_gene: TRBV18; CDR3nt: TGTGCCAGCTCACCCTTCGTGCAGGGGGATGGCTACACCTTC; CDR3aa: CASSPFVQGDGYTF
d_gene: TRBD1; j_gene: TRBJ1-1; abundance: few; v_gene: TRBV5-5; CDR3nt: TGTGCCAGCAGCTCTCAACCGACAGGGGGTGAAGCTTTCTTT; CDR3aa: CASSSQPTGGEAFF
d_gene: TRBD2; j_gene: TRBJ2-5; abundance: NA; v_gene: TRBV29-1; CDR3nt: TGCAGCGTTGCCCGCGAAGGACTAGCGGGGAGGGAGACCCAGTACTTC; CDR3aa: CSVAREGLAGRETQYF
d_gene: TRBD1; j_gene: TRBJ2-7; abundance: NA; v_gene: TRBV29-1; CDR3nt: TGCAGCGTCCGGCCCGGGACAGGGTGGGAGCAGTACTTC; CDR3aa: CSVRPGTGWEQYF
d_gene: NA; j_gene: TRBJ2-3; abundance: few; v_gene: TRBV6-5; CDR3nt: TGTGCCAGCAGTTACCGGGGGAAAGATACGCAGTATTTT; CDR3aa: CASSYRGKDTQYF
d_gene: NA; j_gene: TRBJ2-1; abundance: few; v_gene: TRBV5-1; CDR3nt: TGCGCCAGCAGCTTGATGGGGTATGAGCAGTTCTTC; CDR3aa: CASSLMGYEQFF
d_gene: NA; j_gene: TRBJ1-4; abundance: NA; v_gene: TRBV4-3; CDR3nt: TGCGCCAGCAGCCAAGATTATGGCAGTGCAACTAATGAAAAACTGTTTTTT; CDR3aa: CASSQDYGSATNEKLFF
d_gene: NA; j_gene: TRBJ1-5; abundance: NA; v_gene: TRBV4-3; CDR3nt: TGCGCCAGCAGCCAAGTCGGGAGGGAGGGCAATCAGCCCCAGCATTTT; CDR3aa: CASSQVGREGNQPQHF
d_gene: TRBD2; j_gene: TRBJ2-1; abundance: few; v_gene: TRBV7-9; CDR3nt: TGTGCCAGCAGCCCAGGACTAGCGGGGACATCCTACAATGAGCAGTTCTTC; CDR3aa: CASSPGLAGTSYNEQFF
d_gene: NA; j_gene: TRBJ1-5; abundance: few; v_gene: TRBV5-5; CDR3nt: TGTGCCAGCAGCCAAGGGGTGCCGGGTCAGCCCCAGCATTTT; CDR3aa: CASSQGVPGQPQHF
d_gene: NA; j_gene: TRBJ2-1; abundance: NA; v_gene: TRBV6-1; CDR3nt: TGTGCCAGCAGTGCCCAACCGATGGGGGATGAGCAGTTCTTC; CDR3aa: CASSAQPMGDEQFF
d_gene: TRBD1; j_gene: TRBJ1-2; abundance: few; v_gene: TRBV11-2; CDR3nt: TGTGCCAGCAGCCGCCTGGGGCAGGGGGCAGGGGACTACACCTTC; CDR3aa: CASSRLGQGAGDYTF
d_gene: NA; j_gene: TRBJ2-5; abundance: few; v_gene: TRBV7-2; CDR3nt: TGTGCCAGCAGGACTGCGCCGGGGACCCAGTACTTC; CDR3aa: CASRTAPGTQYF
d_gene: TRBD2; j_gene: TRBJ2-4; abundance: NA; v_gene: TRBV6-6; CDR3nt: TGTGCCAGCAGCTACCCGCAGGGACTAGCGGGGGGGAAAAACATTCAGTACTTC; CDR3aa: CASSYPQGLAGGKNIQYF
d_gene: TRBD1; j_gene: TRBJ2-7; abundance: few; v_gene: TRBV6-6; CDR3nt: TGTGCCAGCAGTTACTCCCAGACAGGGTCCTACGAGCAGTACTTC; CDR3aa: CASSYSQTGSYEQYF
d_gene: TRBD2; j_gene: TRBJ2-1; abundance: NA; v_gene: TRBV24-1; CDR3nt: TGTGCCACCAGTGATCCACACACCCTAGCGGGGGGGATCTACAATGAGCAGTTCTTC; CDR3aa: CATSDPHTLAGGIYNEQFF
d_gene: NA; j_gene: TRBJ1-5; abundance: NA; v_gene: TRBV20-1; CDR3nt: TGCAGTGCTAGCCCCTCGCGGGATCAGCCCCAGCATTTT; CDR3aa: CSASPSRDQPQHF
d_gene: NA; j_gene: TRBJ1-5; abundance: NA; v_gene: TRBV7-2; CDR3nt: TGTGCCAGCAGTATACTCCTAACAAATCAGCCCCAGCATTTT; CDR3aa: CASSILLTNQPQHF
d_gene: NA; j_gene: TRBJ2-6; abundance: NA; v_gene: TRBV6-6; CDR3nt: TGTGCCAGCAGTGACCGGGACGAGGGGGCCAACGTCCTGACTTTC; CDR3aa: CASSDRDEGANVLTF